One and the same sample provided the 14 T cell receptor beta chains below, sequenced in a study of shared clonotypes between healthy human individuals. This table comes from immunoSEQ multiplex PCR, and its TCRdb copy is limited to in-frame clones, with some not included. The table has nearly 2 million clones, over 85% seen once. Terminally differentiated effector memory CD45RA+ cells were excluded from the naive CD8 cells, which were CD45RO-negative and positively selected for CCR7. Sequencing was done on a sample of naive CD8+ T cells sorted from blood. Every receptor here comes from a man aged 18 to 30 in good health.

The V call is TRBV27, the J call TRBJ2-5, with TRBD1 identical over 10 bases. There are 14 residues in the CDR3. The junction had 4 bases not matched to a gene; V was cut back by 4 bases and J by 5 bases. The germline V gene encodes CDR1 MNHEY and CDR2 SMNVEV (reference sequence). This chain's CDR3 is CASSSGTGVETQYF. CDR3 nucleotides: TGTGCCAGCAGTTCCGGGACAGGGGTGGAGACCCAGTACTTC.

The V and J genes are TRBV19 and TRBJ1-1, with D possibly being TRBD1 (6 bases). CDR3 length equals 14 residues. Germline V gene lookup returns CDR1 LNHDA and CDR2 SQIVND (reference sequence). Trimming took 5 bases from V and 0 from J, leaving 10 bases between them. CDR3 sequence reads: CASSSQGMNTEAFF. CDR3 nucleotide sequence: TGTGCCAGTAGTTCCCAGGGGATGAACACTGAAGCTTTCTTT.

V gene TRBV7-9 combines with J gene TRBJ2-7, with D possibly being TRBD2 (6 bases). Germline V gives CDR1 SEHNR, CDR2 FQNEAQ (reference sequence). This CDR3 comprises 15 residues. Trimming took off 4 bases at V and 1 base at J, with 14 bases between the two ends. The CDR3 sequence: CASSYPGGGSYEQYF. CDR3 bases: TGTGCCAGCAGCTACCCCGGTGGAGGGTCCTACGAGCAGTACTTC.

The rearrangement links TRBV5-6 to TRBJ2-7, with D perhaps being TRBD1 or TRBD2 (5 bases each). V lost 1 base, J lost 4 bases, and 15 bases lay in between. Germline CDR1 SGHDT, CDR2 YYEEEE. The CDR3 totals 15 residues. The CDR3, as DNA: TGTGCCAGCAGCTTGTTGCGGCAGGGAGCTTACGAGCAGTACTTC. Translating it yields CASSLLRQGAYEQYF.

The V and J genes are TRBV30 and TRBJ1-5; possible D gene TRBD1, 6 bases. Trimming cost V 2 bases and J 4 bases, with 12 bases left between them. CDR3 length: 14 amino acids. Germline V CDR1 and CDR2: GTSNPN, SVGIG (reference sequence). This chain's CDR3 is CAWSLGAGNQPQHF. The CDR3 nucleotides are TGTGCCTGGAGTTTGGGGGCGGGGAATCAGCCCCAGCATTTT.

CDR3 protein: CASSQTTGVFTEAFF. Here the CDR3 DNA reads TGCGCCAGCAGCCAAACTACAGGGGTCTTCACTGAAGCTTTCTTT. The V and J genes are TRBV4-3 and TRBJ1-1; 7 bases are shared with TRBD1. The CDR3 totals 15 residues. CDR1 is LGHNA and CDR2 is YSLEER in the germline V gene. With 2 bases clipped from V and 4 bases from J, the junction kept 7 bases outside the gene matches.

This chain joins TRBV19 and TRBJ2-2, with 7 bases identical to TRBD1. CDR1 and CDR2 (germline): LNHDA, SQIVND (reference sequence). The CDR3 totals 16 residues. The V segment lost 3 bases and the J segment 2 bases; nucleotides outside the gene matches: 6. DNA for the CDR3: TGTGCCAGTAGTATGGCGTCAGGGGGAAACACCGGGGAGCTGTTTTTT. Its protein is CASSMASGGNTGELFF.

Details on this clone: Different DNA sequences within this sample yield the same CDR3. The J gene is TRBJ2-5, the V gene TRBV5-6; D is unclear. The CDR3 sequence is 12 residues long. Trimming removed 3 bases at V and 4 bases at J, with 7 bases between. Germline CDR1 is SGHDT and CDR2 is YYEEEE. CDR3 nucleotides: TGTGCCAGCAGCTCGGATGGAGAGACCCAGTACTTC. This gives the protein CASSSDGETQYF.

The rearrangement uses TRBV6-1 and TRBJ2-7, with 8 nucleotides matching TRBD2. The CDR3 totals 13 residues. Trimming removed 4 bases from V and 7 bases from J; junction bases left unmatched: 6. In germline, CDR1 is MNHNS, CDR2 SASEGT. Written as DNA, the CDR3 is TGTGCCAGCAGTGCTAATAGCGGGGCAGAGCAGTACTTC. This codes for CASSANSGAEQYF.

The genes are TRBV7-6 and TRBJ2-1; TRBD1 aligns across 9 bases. This CDR3 has 17 amino acids. Germline trimming cut 2 bases from V and 5 bases from J; bases unmatched to any gene: 10. The germline V gene has CDR1 SGHVS and CDR2 FNYEAQ. The CDR3 protein is CASSLIIGQGKNNEQFF. The CDR3 nucleotides read TGTGCCAGCAGCTTAATCATCGGACAGGGGAAGAACAATGAGCAGTTCTTC.

This clone was seen just once. The rearrangement uses TRBV4-1 and TRBJ1-2, with a weak D call TRBD1 (5 bases). CDR1 and CDR2 (germline): MGHRA, YSYEKL. The CDR3 sequence is 12 residues long. V shed 2 bases and J shed 6 bases, with 7 bases lying between them. CDR3 residues: CASSQLGDGYTF. The DNA for the CDR3 is TGCGCCAGCAGCCAATTGGGGGATGGCTACACCTTC.

The genes are TRBV5-1 and TRBJ2-7; 10 bases are a match to TRBD1. The CDR3 has 16 amino acids. CDR1 SGHRS and CDR2 YFSETQ come from the germline V gene. V lost 1 base, J lost 4 bases, and 8 bases stayed unmatched. The CDR3, as DNA: TGCGCCAGCAGCTTGCCCCCGGGACAGGGGTTTTACGAGCAGTACTTC. This encodes CASSLPPGQGFYEQYF.

On this clone: The junction differs from germline at one of its ends, possibly a read error. Other DNA sequences within the sample encode an identical CDR3. This sequence joins TRBV4-2 and TRBJ1-5; 7 bases match TRBD1. CDR3 size: 14 residues. From germline, CDR1 is LGHNA and CDR2 YNFKEQ. The CDR3 coding sequence is TGTGCCAGCAGCCCACGACAGGGTCAGGAGCCTCAGCATTTT. It is translated as CASSPRQGQEPQHF.

A single count supports this clone. The V gene is TRBV7-2, the J gene TRBJ1-5, with unresolved D. Trimming stripped 1 base from V and 0 bases from J, with 7 bases between. This CDR3 is 15 amino acids long. Germline CDR1 SGHTA, CDR2 FQGNSA. CDR3 protein: CASSLGLISNQPQHF. CDR3 in DNA: TGTGCCAGCAGCTTAGGACTGATTAGCAATCAGCCCCAGCATTTT.